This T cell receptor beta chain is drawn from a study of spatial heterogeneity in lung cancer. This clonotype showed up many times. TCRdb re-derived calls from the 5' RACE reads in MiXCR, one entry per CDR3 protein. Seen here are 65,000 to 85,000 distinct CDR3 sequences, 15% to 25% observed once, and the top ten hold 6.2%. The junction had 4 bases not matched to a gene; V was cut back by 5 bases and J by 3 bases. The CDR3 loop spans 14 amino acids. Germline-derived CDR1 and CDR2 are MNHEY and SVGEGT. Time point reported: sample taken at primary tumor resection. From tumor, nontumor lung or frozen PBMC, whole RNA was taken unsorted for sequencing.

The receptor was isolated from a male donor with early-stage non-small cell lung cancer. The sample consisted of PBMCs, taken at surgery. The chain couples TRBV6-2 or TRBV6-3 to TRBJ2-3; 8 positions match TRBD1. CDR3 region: CASSQGALTDTQYF. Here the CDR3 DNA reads TGTGCCAGCAGTCAGGGGGCGCTGACAGATACGCAGTATTTT.